This T cell receptor beta chain emerged from a study of beta chain features in type 1 diabetes. Study context: Sorted cells from all samples, numbering 95 million to 140 million, were examined.

Findings and limits, study-wide: Type 1 diabetes patients had moderately but significantly shorter TCRB CDR3s in all four CD4+ subsets. A closer apparent resemblance between naive, central memory and Treg TCRB repertoires was seen in patients than in healthy donors.

As every portion of the isolated RNA was reverse transcribed, the sequencing read expressed TCRB transcripts. Method: immunoSEQ multiplex PCR; TCRdb's copy keeps in-frame clones and lacks some. Among 390,000 or so clones listed, about 15% were seen once. This CDR3 is 15 amino acids long. Germline lookup yields CDR1 ENHRY and CDR2 SYGVKD. Germline trimming cut 4 bases from V and 5 bases from J; bases unmatched to any gene: 5. Only a few counts were recorded for this clone. Its antigen remains unknown. The source of this sequence is a man younger than 45 in good health. The sequencing input was naive CD4+ T cells from blood. The genes are TRBV10-3 and TRBJ2-2; 9 nucleotides agree with TRBD1. DNA for the CDR3: TGTGCCATCAGTGGGAGACAGGGGGGAACCGGGGAGCTGTTTTTT. This translates into CAISGRQGGTGELFF.